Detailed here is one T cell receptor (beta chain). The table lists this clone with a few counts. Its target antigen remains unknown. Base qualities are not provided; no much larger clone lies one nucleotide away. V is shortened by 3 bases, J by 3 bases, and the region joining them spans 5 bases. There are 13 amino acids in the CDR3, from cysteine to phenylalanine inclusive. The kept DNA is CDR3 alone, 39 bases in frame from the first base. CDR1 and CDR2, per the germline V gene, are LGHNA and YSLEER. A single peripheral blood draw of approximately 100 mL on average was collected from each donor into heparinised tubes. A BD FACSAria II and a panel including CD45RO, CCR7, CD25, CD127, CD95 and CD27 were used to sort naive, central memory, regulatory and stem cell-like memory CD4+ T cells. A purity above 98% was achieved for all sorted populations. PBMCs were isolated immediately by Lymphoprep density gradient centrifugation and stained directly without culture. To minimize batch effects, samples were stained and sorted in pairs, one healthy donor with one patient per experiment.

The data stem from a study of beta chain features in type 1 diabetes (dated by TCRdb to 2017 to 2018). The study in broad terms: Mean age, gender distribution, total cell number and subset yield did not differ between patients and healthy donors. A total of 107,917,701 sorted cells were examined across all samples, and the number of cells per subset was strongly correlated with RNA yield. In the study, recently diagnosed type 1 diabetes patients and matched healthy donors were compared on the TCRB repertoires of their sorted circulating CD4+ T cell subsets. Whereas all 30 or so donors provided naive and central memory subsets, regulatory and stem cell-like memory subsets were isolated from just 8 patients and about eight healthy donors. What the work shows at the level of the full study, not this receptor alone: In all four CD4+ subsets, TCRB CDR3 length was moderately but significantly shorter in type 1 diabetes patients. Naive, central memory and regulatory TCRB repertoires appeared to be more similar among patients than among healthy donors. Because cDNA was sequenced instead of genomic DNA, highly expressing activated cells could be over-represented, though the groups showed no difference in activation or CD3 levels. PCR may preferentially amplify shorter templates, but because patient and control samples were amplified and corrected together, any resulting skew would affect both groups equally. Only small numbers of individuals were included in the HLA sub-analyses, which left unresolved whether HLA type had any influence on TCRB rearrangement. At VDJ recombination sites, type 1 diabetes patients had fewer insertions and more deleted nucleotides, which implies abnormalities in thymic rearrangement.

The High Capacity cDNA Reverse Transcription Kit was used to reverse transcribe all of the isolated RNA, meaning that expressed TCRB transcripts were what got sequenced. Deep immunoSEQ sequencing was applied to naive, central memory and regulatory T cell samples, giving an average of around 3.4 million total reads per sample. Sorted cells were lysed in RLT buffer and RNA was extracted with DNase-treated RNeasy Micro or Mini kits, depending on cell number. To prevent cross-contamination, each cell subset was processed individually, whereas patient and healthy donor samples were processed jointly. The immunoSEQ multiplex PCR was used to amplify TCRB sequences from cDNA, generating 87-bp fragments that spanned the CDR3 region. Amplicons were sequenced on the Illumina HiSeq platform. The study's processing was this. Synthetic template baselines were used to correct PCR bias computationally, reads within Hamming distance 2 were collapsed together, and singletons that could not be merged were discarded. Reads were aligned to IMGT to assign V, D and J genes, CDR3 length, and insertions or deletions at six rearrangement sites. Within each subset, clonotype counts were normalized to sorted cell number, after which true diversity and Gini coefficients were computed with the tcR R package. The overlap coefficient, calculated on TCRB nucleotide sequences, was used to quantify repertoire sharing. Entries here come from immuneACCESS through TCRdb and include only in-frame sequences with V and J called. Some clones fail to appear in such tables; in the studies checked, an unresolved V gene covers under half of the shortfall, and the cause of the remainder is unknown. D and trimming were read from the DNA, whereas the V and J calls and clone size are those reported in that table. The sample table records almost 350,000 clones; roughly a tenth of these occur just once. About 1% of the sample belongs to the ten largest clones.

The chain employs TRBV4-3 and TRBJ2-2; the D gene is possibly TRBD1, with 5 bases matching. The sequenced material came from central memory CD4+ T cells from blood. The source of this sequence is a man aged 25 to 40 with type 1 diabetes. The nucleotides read TGCGCCAGCAGCCACAGGGACACCGGGGAGCTGTTTTTT. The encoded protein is CASSHRDTGELFF.